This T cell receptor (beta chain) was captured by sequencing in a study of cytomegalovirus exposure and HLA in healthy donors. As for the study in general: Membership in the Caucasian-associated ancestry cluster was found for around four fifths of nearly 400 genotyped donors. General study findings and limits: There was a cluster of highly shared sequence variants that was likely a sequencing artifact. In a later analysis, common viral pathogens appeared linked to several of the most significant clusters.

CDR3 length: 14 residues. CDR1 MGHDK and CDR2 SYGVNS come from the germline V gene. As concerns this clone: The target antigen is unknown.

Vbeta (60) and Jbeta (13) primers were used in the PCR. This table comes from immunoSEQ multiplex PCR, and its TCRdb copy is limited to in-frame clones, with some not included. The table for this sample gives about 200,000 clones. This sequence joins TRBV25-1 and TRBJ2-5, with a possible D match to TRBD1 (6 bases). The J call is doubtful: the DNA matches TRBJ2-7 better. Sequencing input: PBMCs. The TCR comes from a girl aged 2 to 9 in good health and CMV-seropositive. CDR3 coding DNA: TGTGCCAGCAGTGCGGCTCGGGACAAGTACGAGCAGTACTTC. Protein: CASSAARDKYEQYF.